This T cell receptor beta chain was recovered during a study of blood T cell repertoires in COVID-19. Study summary: Samples came from the United States, Italy and Spain, spanning acute and convalescent COVID-19. PBMCs, B-cell-depleted T cells, or T cells were the source of the cDNA or gDNA that made up the material.

In the study's own analysis: Amplified reference gene primers provided the basis for estimating nucleated cell counts. Sequencing used immunoSEQ multiplex PCR; TCRdb keeps in-frame clones, though not all of them. V, J and clone size are those of that table, while D and trimming were read from the DNA. Here the sample spans roughly 49,000 clones, 84% being singletons. The J segment lost 5 bases and the V segment lost 6 bases, leaving 8 bases of the junction unmatched. The CDR3 has 14 amino acids. In germline, CDR1 is SGHKS, CDR2 YYEKEE (reference sequence). The receptor's source is a man over 45 with acute or convalescent COVID-19. The source material was peripheral blood. The chain links TRBV5-5 to TRBJ1-1; 9 nucleotides align to TRBD1. The DNA for the CDR3 is TGTGCCAGCAACCCGGACAGGGGCGCTACTGAAGCTTTCTTT. Translation gives CASNPDRGATEAFF.